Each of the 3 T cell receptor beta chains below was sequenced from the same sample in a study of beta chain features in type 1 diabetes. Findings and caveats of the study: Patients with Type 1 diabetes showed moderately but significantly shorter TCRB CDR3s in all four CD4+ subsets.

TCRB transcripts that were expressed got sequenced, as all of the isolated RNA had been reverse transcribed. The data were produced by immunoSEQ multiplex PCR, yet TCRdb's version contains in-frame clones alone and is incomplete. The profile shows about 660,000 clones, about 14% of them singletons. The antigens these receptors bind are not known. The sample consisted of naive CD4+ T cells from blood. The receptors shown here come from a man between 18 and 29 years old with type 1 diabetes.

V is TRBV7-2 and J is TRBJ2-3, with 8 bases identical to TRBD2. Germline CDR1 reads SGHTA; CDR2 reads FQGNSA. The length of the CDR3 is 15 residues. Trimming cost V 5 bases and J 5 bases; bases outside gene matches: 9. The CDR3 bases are TGTGCCAGCAGCCGCTCGGAGCTAGCGGGAGATACGCAGTATTTT. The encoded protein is CASSRSELAGDTQYF.

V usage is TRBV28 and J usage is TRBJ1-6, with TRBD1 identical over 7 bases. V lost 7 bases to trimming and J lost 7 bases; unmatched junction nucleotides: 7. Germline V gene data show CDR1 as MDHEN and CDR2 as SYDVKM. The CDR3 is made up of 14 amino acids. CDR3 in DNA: TGTGCCAGCACCCTCGACAGGGAAAATTCACCCCTCCACTTT. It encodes CASTLDRENSPLHF.

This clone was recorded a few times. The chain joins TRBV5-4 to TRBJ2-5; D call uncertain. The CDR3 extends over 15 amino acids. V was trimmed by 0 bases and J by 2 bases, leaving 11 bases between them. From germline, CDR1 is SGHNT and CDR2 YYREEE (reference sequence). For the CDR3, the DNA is TGTGCCAGCAGCTTGGCTTACGGCAGACAAGAGACCCAGTACTTC. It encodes CASSLAYGRQETQYF.